This is a list of T cell receptor beta chains from one sample in a study of blood T cell repertoires in COVID-19. Libraries were prepared by immunoSEQ multiplex PCR; TCRdb keeps only in-frame clonotypes and omits some of them. This repertoire shows 300,000 to 400,000 clones, roughly 88% found once; its top ten account for approximately 1%. The specimen was PBMCs or T cells enriched from blood (not recorded which). The source is a woman aged 25 to 39 with acute COVID-19. Both conserved end residues are part of each CDR3. A D gene is named only where the DNA matches it firmly. Clone size appears in some rows only: once, few, many, or a class for an expanded clone.

- | TRBJ1-6 | TRBV30 | - | TGTGCCTGGGGACTAGGGGCGGATTCACCCCTCCACTTT | CAWGLGADSPLHF
TRBD1 | TRBJ1-5 | TRBV6-5 | - | TGTGCCAGCAAGGGACAGCCGGTAGAGCCCCAGCATTTT | CASKGQPVEPQHF
- | TRBJ1-2 | TRBV28 | - | TGTGCCAGCAGGGATGGAGCTCTCAACTATGGCTACACCTTC | CASRDGALNYGYTF
TRBD1 | TRBJ2-7 | TRBV6-2/TRBV6-3 | - | TGTGCCAGCAGCTTAACAGGGGGCGAGCAGTACTTC | CASSLTGGEQYF
- | TRBJ1-4 | TRBV28 | - | TGTGCCAGCACCTCCGATGAAAAACTGTTTTTT | CASTSDEKLFF
- | TRBJ1-4 | TRBV18 | few | TGTGCCAGCTCAGAGCATTGGGGCGTAAATGAAAAACTGTTTTTT | CASSEHWGVNEKLFF
- | TRBJ1-2 | TRBV6-6 | - | TGTGCCAGCACTCGGGACCGCGGAGGTCTTTTTAACTATGGCTACACCTTC | CASTRDRGGLFNYGYTF
- | TRBJ2-7 | TRBV7-3 | - | TGTGCCAGCAGCTCCTCCCCTGATCAGGAGCAGTACTTC | CASSSSPDQEQYF
- | TRBJ1-2 | TRBV7-9 | - | TGTGCCAGCAGCTTATTCGGCGGCAGCTATGGCTACACCTTC | CASSLFGGSYGYTF
- | TRBJ2-1 | TRBV21-1 | once | TGTGCCAGCAGCAAAGCTGGGCTAGCGGGGGACTTTGAGCAGTTCTTC | CASSKAGLAGDFEQFF
- | TRBJ1-2 | TRBV6-5 | - | TGTGCCAGCAGTTACTCCCAGGGTGGCTACACCTTC | CASSYSQGGYTF
TRBD2 | TRBJ2-7 | TRBV3-1/TRBV3-2 | - | TGTGCCAGCAGCCAAGAACTAGCGGACGAGCAGTACTTC | CASSQELADEQYF
TRBD2 | TRBJ2-3 | TRBV7-2 | - | TGTGCCAGCAGCTCTTTAGCGGGGGGGCCAGATACGCAGTATTTT | CASSSLAGGPDTQYF
- | TRBJ1-2 | TRBV30 | - | TGTGCCTGGAGTACAGGGAGACCCGGCTACACCTTC | CAWSTGRPGYTF
TRBD1 | TRBJ1-6 | TRBV18 | - | TGTGCCAGCTCACCGGGACAGGGAACAATCTCCTATAATTCACCCCTCCACTTT | CASSPGQGTISYNSPLHF
- | TRBJ1-1 | TRBV6-5 | - | TGTGCCAGCAGTTACGCGGGACTTATGAACACTGAAGCTTTCTTT | CASSYAGLMNTEAFF
- | TRBJ1-4 | TRBV10-2 | - | TGCGCCAGCAGGCGACGGGGTCAGCAAGAAAAACTGTTTTTT | CASRRRGQQEKLFF
- | TRBJ2-5 | TRBV7-7 | - | TGTGCCAGCAGCCCCGGACAGCGCGGACAAGAGACCCAGTACTTC | CASSPGQRGQETQYF
TRBD1 | TRBJ2-2 | TRBV2 | - | TGTGCCAGCAGGGACGGGACAGGGGGGACCACCGGGGAGCTGTTTTTT | CASRDGTGGTTGELFF
TRBD2 | TRBJ2-7 | TRBV6-2/TRBV6-3 | - | TGTGCCAGCAGTTACCGCGGGGGGGCCTCCTACGAGCAGTACTTC | CASSYRGGASYEQYF
TRBD2 | TRBJ2-2 | TRBV15 | - | TGTGCCACCAGCAGAGATGGACTAGCGAATACCGGGGAGCTGTTTTTT | CATSRDGLANTGELFF
- | TRBJ2-1 | TRBV7-8 | - | TGTGCCAGCAGCTTTATCCGGGACAGTGGAGGGGTCAGGAGTAGGAATGAGCAGTTCTTC | CASSFIRDSGGVRSRNEQFF